This passage covers 17 T cell receptor beta chains from one sample sequenced in a study of T cells in women clearing cervical HPV infection. TCRdb's table, derived via immunoSEQ multiplex PCR, lists solely in-frame clones and lacks some. The sample totals fewer than 50,000 clones. The specimen sequenced was blood buffy coat. The receptor source for this set is a woman between 18 and 69 years old with a cervical HPV16 infection that either progressed to CIN3+ or cleared (not recorded which).

As regards this clone: Read sequence stops 3 residues before the CDR3 end, and the germline J gene provides the missing end. The V gene is TRBV5-4, the J gene TRBJ2-1, with 7 bases aligning to TRBD1. Germline lookup yields CDR1 SGHNT and CDR2 YYREEE (reference sequence). Trimming removed 1 base from V and 8 bases from J; junction bases left unmatched: 3. The CDR3 runs to 13 residues. CDR3 DNA (partial): TGTGCCAGCAGCTTGAGGGGGCTCGATGAG. Amino acid sequence: CASSLRGLDE. The complete CDR3 reads CASSLRGLDEQFF.

Incomplete CDR3 DNA: TGCAGTGCCCCTGCGGGACTCGCGGGTGATACG. This encodes CSAPAGLAGDT. The full CDR3 protein is CSAPAGLAGDTQYF. The chain is built from TRBV20-1 and TRBJ2-3; D possibly corresponds to TRBD2 (6 bases). The read stops 3 residues short of the end of the CDR3; the missing end is completed from the germline J gene. CDR1 DFQATT and CDR2 SNEGSKA come from the germline V gene (reference sequence). This CDR3 spans 14 amino acids. V gave up 6 bases and J gave up 6 bases, with 19 bases separating them.

A word on this clone: The missing CDR3 end, 3 residues past where the read stops, is filled in from the germline J gene. The chain combines TRBV11-2 with TRBJ2-5; D unresolved. CDR3 length: 11 residues. Per germline, CDR1 SGHAT and CDR2 FQNNGV. V was pared by 5 bases and J by 5 bases, with 6 bases between. The covered CDR3 bases are TGTGCCAGCAGCCCCCTCGAGACC. This sequence encodes CASSPLET. The whole CDR3 sequence is CASSPLETQYF. The complete variable domain, with remaining parts taken from reference TRBV11-2 and TRBJ2-5, reads EAGVAQSPRYKIIEKRQSVAFWCNPISGHATLYWYQQILGQGPKLLIQFQNNGVVDDSQLPKDRFSAERLKGVDSTLKIQPAKLEDSAVYLCASSPLETQYFGPGTRLLVL.

Incomplete CDR3 DNA: TGTGCCAGCAGCTTGACAGGGGGAGAGGGAAACACTGAA. This translates into CASSLTGGEGNTE. The whole CDR3 reads CASSLTGGEGNTEAFF. The V call is TRBV6-2 or TRBV6-3, the J call TRBJ1-1; 9 bases map to TRBD1. Read data end 3 residues before the CDR3 end; the end is taken from the germline J gene. Germline CDR1 reads MNHEY; CDR2 reads SVGEGT. This CDR3 contains 16 residues. Trimming removed 6 bases from V and 2 bases from J; junction bases left unmatched: 10.

Turning to this clone: With the read ending 3 residues before the CDR3 end, the germline J gene is used to fill in that end. This chain links TRBV5-1 with TRBJ2-1; 13 bases agree with TRBD2. The V and J ends lost 3 bases and 0 bases, in that order; junction bases with no gene match: 3. The germline V gene has CDR1 SGHRS and CDR2 YFSETQ. The CDR3 extends over 17 amino acids. The CDR3 sequence: CASSWTSGGSSYNEQFF. CDR3 DNA, as far as it was read: TGCGCCAGCAGCTGGACTAGCGGGGGCTCCTCCTACAATGAG. The full variable domain, with the rest looked up from reference TRBV5-1 and TRBJ2-1, is KAGVTQTPRYLIKTRGQQVTLSCSPISGHRSVSWYQQTPGQGLQFLFEYFSETQRNKGNFPGRFSGRQFSNSRSEMNVSTLELGDSALYLCASSWTSGGSSYNEQFFGPGTRLTVL.

As concerns this clone: The germline gene is not matched at one end of the junction; a read error may be the cause. The read ends 3 residues before the CDR3 terminus; that terminus is restored from the germline J gene. The V and J genes are TRBV11-2 and TRBJ1-1; D may be TRBD1 (6 bases). This CDR3 has 14 residues. Per the germline V gene, CDR1 is SGHAT and CDR2 is FQNNGV. Incomplete CDR3 DNA: TGTGTCAGCAGCTTAGACCTCAGGGGAATGGAA. Protein sequence: CVSSLDLRGME. The entire CDR3 reads CVSSLDLRGMEAFF. Variable domain in full (rest from reference TRBV11-2 and TRBJ1-1): EAGVAQSPRYKIIEKRQSVAFWCNPISGHATLYWYQQILGQGPKLLIQFQNNGVVDDSQLPKDRFSAERLKGVDSTLKIQPAKLEDSAVYLCVSSLDLRGMEAFFGQGTRLTVV.

Regarding this clone: The CDR3 end falls 3 residues outside the read, so it is completed with the germline J gene. The chain uses TRBV20-1 and TRBJ2-5; 9 nucleotides agree with TRBD2. Germline assignment: CDR1 DFQATT and CDR2 SNEGSKA (reference sequence). The CDR3 totals 16 residues. J gave up 5 bases and V 0 bases, and 10 bases lay outside the gene matches. CDR3: CSARDPGGLAGETQYF. CDR3 bases read: TGCAGTGCTAGAGATCCAGGTGGGCTAGCGGGGGAGACC.

Remarks on this clone: With the read ending 3 residues before the CDR3 end, the germline J gene is used to fill in that end. The chain has TRBV7-2 and TRBJ1-6; perhaps TRBD1 as D (5 bases). V was clipped by 2 bases and J by 8 bases, with 13 bases between them. The CDR3 runs 15 residues. The V gene's germline CDR1 is SGHTA and CDR2 FQGNSA. The CDR3 protein is CASSLSIQAYSPLHF. The sequenced part of the CDR3 DNA is TGTGCCAGCAGCTTAAGTATACAGGCCTATTCACCC.

About this clone: The CDR3 goes on 3 residues after the read ends, and that part is filled in from the germline J gene. V usage is TRBV30 and J usage is TRBJ2-4; 7 nucleotides align to TRBD1. The length of the CDR3 is 15 residues. J was trimmed by 0 bases and V by 5 bases; bases with no gene match: 7. Per the germline V gene, CDR1 is GTSNPN and CDR2 is SVGIG (reference sequence). The CDR3 here is CAWSGTALAKNIQYF. CDR3 bases read: TGTGCCTGGTCCGGGACAGCATTAGCCAAAAACATT.

With respect to this clone: The CDR3 is cut off 3 residues early in the read; its end comes from the germline J gene. The chain couples TRBV7-2 to TRBJ2-2; 8 nucleotides line up with TRBD1. The V and J ends lost 5 bases and 6 bases, in that order; junction bases with no gene match: 8. Germline CDR1 SGHTA, CDR2 FQGNSA. The length of the CDR3 is 15 residues. This CDR3 reads CASSATTGVPGELFF. The covered CDR3 bases are TGTGCCAGCAGCGCGACGACAGGGGTACCCGGGGAG.

Note on this clone: The missing CDR3 end, 3 residues past where the read stops, is filled in from the germline J gene. J is TRBJ2-1 and V is TRBV7-3; TRBD2 agrees at 9 bases. V was clipped by 7 bases and J by 0 bases; unmatched bases: 1. This CDR3 is built from 14 residues. Per the germline V gene, CDR1 is SGHTA and CDR2 is FQGTGA. The CDR3 DNA, read in part, is TGTGCCAGCATTAGCGGGAGCTCCTACAATGAG. Translated, it gives CASISGSSYNE. The full CDR3 sequence reads CASISGSSYNEQFF.

On this clone: The CDR3 extends 3 residues past the end of the read, so its final part is completed from the germline J gene. The rearrangement joins TRBV10-2 to TRBJ2-7, with 10 bases fitting TRBD1. This CDR3 region has 15 residues. Per germline, CDR1 WSHSY and CDR2 SAAADI. V gave up 3 bases and J gave up 2 bases; unmatched junction bases: 4. CDR3 DNA (partial): TGCGCCAGCAGTGATCGGACAGGGGGAGCCTACGAG. Its protein product is CASSDRTGGAYE. The whole CDR3 protein is CASSDRTGGAYEQYF.

Worth noting for this clone: The read falls 3 residues short of the CDR3 end, and the missing part is taken from the germline J gene. The chain links TRBV5-6 to TRBJ2-5, with D possibly being TRBD2 (5 bases). CDR3 length equals 13 residues. Trimming shortened V by 2 bases and J by 0 bases, and 5 bases separated the two germline ends. Germline V gene lookup returns CDR1 SGHDT and CDR2 YYEEEE. The CDR3 DNA, read in part, is TGTGCCAGCAGCTTCGGGGACCAAGAGACC. It translates to CASSFGDQET. The CDR3 as a whole reads CASSFGDQETQYF.

Incomplete CDR3 DNA: TGTGCCAGCTCACCCCCCCCAGGGGACGAG. Translation gives CASSPPPGDE. In full, the CDR3 is CASSPPPGDEQYF. This chain uses TRBV18 with TRBJ2-7; D possibly corresponds to TRBD1 (6 bases). The missing CDR3 end, 3 residues past where the read stops, is filled in from the germline J gene. V lost 3 bases, J lost 5 bases, and 11 bases lay in between. Germline V CDR1 and CDR2: KGHSH, LQKENI. The CDR3 runs 13 residues.

Concerning this clone: The CDR3 is cut off 3 residues early in the read; its end comes from the germline J gene. The chain uses TRBV11-2 and TRBJ2-2; D is possibly TRBD1 (6 bases). There are 15 residues in the CDR3. Germline V gene data show CDR1 as SGHAT and CDR2 as FQNNGV. The CDR3 bases that were read are TGTGCCAGCAGACAGGGTTCCTCTGGGGCCAACGTG. This translates into CASRQGSSGANV. The whole CDR3 region reads CASRQGSSGANVLFF. The full variable domain, its missing parts supplied by reference TRBV11-2 and TRBJ2-2, is EAGVAQSPRYKIIEKRQSVAFWCNPISGHATLYWYQQILGQGPKLLIQFQNNGVVDDSQLPKDRFSAERLKGVDSTLKIQPAKLEDSAVYLCASRQGSSGANVLFFGEGSRLTVL.

A word on this clone: The read falls 3 residues short of the CDR3 end, and the missing part is taken from the germline J gene. The rearrangement links TRBV19 to TRBJ1-2, with D tentatively TRBD1 (5 bases). The CDR3 runs 13 residues. Looked up from germline, CDR1 is LNHDA and CDR2 is SQIVND (reference sequence). The V gene lost 9 bases and the J gene lost 6 bases, with 17 bases spanning the gap. The CDR3 sequence is CASKPTTGHGYTF. The sequenced part of the CDR3 DNA is TGTGCCAGCAAACCCACCACAGGTCATGGC. Using reference TRBV19 and TRBJ1-2 for the parts outside the CDR3, the full variable domain is DGGITQSPKYLFRKEGQNVTLSCEQNLNHDAMYWYRQDPGQGLRLIYYSQIVNDFQKGDIAEGYSVSREKKESFPLTVTSAQKNPTAFYLCASKPTTGHGYTFGSGTRLTVV.

As regards this clone: The CDR3 extends 3 residues past the end of the read, so its final part is completed from the germline J gene. The chain joins TRBV2 to TRBJ1-3, with TRBD1 as a possible D gene (5 bases). Germline V lookup: CDR1 SNHLY, CDR2 FYNNEI. The germline V and J ends were trimmed by 6 bases and 7 bases, with 13 bases remaining between them. This CDR3 comprises 13 residues. The DNA read from the CDR3 is TGTGCCAGCAGGGCGGGGGGGTTCAACACC. Protein product: CASRAGGFNT. The entire CDR3 protein reads CASRAGGFNTIYF.